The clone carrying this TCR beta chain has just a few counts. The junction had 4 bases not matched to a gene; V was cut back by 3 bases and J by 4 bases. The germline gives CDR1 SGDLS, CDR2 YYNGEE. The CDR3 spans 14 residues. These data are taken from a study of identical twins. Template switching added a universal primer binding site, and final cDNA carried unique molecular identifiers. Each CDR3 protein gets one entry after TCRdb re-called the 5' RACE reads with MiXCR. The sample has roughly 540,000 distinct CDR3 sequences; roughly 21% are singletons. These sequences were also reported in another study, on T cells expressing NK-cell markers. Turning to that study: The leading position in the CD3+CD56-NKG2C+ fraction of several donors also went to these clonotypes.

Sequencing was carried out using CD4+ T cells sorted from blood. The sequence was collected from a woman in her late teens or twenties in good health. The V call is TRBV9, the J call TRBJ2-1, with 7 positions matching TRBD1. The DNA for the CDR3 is TGTGCCAGCAGCGCATCACAGGGGTACAATGAGCAGTTCTTC. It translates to CASSASQGYNEQFF.